The 24 T cell receptor beta chains below all came from one sample that was sequenced in a study of regulatory T cells in long-lasting Graves disease. Time point noted: persistent/refractory GD, antithyroid drugs over 5 years with positive TRAb. After RNA was extracted from PBMCs, the TCR library was made from it. To make TCR beta libraries, researchers used iRepertoire HTBI primers and Arm-PCR of CDR3 regions. MiXCR, applied by TCRdb to the multiplex PCR reads, yields one record per CDR3 protein. The sample has roughly 300,000 distinct CDR3 sequences; around 20% are singletons. Sequencing was performed on peripheral blood mononuclear cells (PBMCs), taken when the disease was refractory, from a patient treated with antithyroid drugs. The receptor set was obtained from a female donor with Graves disease.

This clonotype was counted ten times or more. This chain links TRBV11-2 with TRBJ1-2; 9 bases match TRBD1. V was clipped by 6 bases and J by 3 bases; unmatched bases: 5. CDR1 is SGHAT, CDR2 FQNNGV, per germline. The CDR3 extends over 14 amino acids. In DNA form, the CDR3 reads TGTGCCAGCAGTCCAAGGACAGGGGACTATGGCTACACCTTC. It specifies CASSPRTGDYGYTF.

This clonotype was counted at least ten times. The V and J genes are TRBV5-1 and TRBJ1-4, with 10 bases lining up with TRBD1. CDR3 size: 16 residues. Germline-derived CDR1 and CDR2 are SGHRS and YFSETQ. Losses at the gene ends were 5 bases for V and 3 bases for J; bases not matched to a gene: 7. The CDR3 is CASRQRQGASNEKLFF. DNA for the CDR3: TGCGCCAGCAGACAGAGACAGGGGGCGTCTAATGAAAAACTGTTTTTT.

This clonotype has just a few counts. J is TRBJ1-4 and V is TRBV5-7; 7 bases fit TRBD1. TRBV5-7 is treated as an ORF (open reading frame) with a function not yet certain. J gave up 5 bases and V 0 bases, and 4 bases lay outside the gene matches. The CDR3 has 15 residues. The CDR3 DNA sequence: TGTGCCAGCAGCTTGGTTGGGACAGCGAATGAAAAACTGTTTTTT. It specifies CASSLVGTANEKLFF.

In this sample, this clonotype turned up a few times. The rearrangement joins TRBV11-2 to TRBJ1-2; the D is unclear. This CDR3 comprises 14 residues. The V end lost 0 bases, the J end lost 5 bases, and 10 bases lay between the germline ends. Germline V gene sequence: CDR1 SGHAT, CDR2 FQNNGV. The CDR3 protein is CASSLDLRLYGYTF. The DNA of the CDR3 is TGTGCCAGCAGCTTAGATCTACGGCTTTATGGCTACACCTTC.

The sample holds one count of this clonotype. Just one base apart from a much larger clone, this may be a read error. This chain joins TRBV6-1 and TRBJ1-1; perhaps TRBD1 as D (5 bases). The CDR3 totals 14 residues. The germline V gene has CDR1 MNHNS and CDR2 SASEGT. The CDR3 DNA reads as TGTGCCAGCAGTCGACTCCGGGAAGGGACTGAAGCTCTCTTT. This encodes CASSRLREGTEALF.

V is TRBV3-1 and J is TRBJ1-2, with D tentatively TRBD1 (6 bases). Germline values: CDR1 LGHDT, CDR2 YNNKEL (reference sequence). The CDR3 covers 15 residues. Trimming shortened V by 1 base and J by 0 bases, and 9 bases separated the two germline ends. CDR3 in amino acids: CASSQGRTANYGYTF. The DNA for the CDR3 is TGTGCCAGCAGCCAAGGCAGGACAGCTAACTATGGCTACACCTTC.

This clonotype was counted many times. The chain employs TRBV6-1 and TRBJ2-7; D unclear. This CDR3 region has 14 residues. Deletions cut 7 bases from V and 0 bases from J, with 13 bases between. Germline CDR1 reads MNHNS; CDR2 reads SASEGT. The CDR3 DNA is TGTGCCAGCATGTCAAGCCTTCTCTCCTACGAGCAGTACTTC. As protein: CASMSSLLSYEQYF.

V usage is TRBV27 and J usage is TRBJ2-3; 11 bases align to TRBD2. In germline, CDR1 is MNHEY, CDR2 SMNVEV (reference sequence). The CDR3 consists of 17 residues. V shed 6 bases, J shed 2 bases, and the junction held 10 bases outside the gene matches. The DNA of the CDR3 is TGTGCCAGCAGAATTAGCGGGAGGGCTCGGTTCACAGATACGCAGTATTTT. It translates to CASRISGRARFTDTQYF.

V usage is TRBV2 and J usage is TRBJ2-1; D not certain. V was cut by 7 bases and J by 4 bases, with 5 bases left in between. CDR3 size: 11 residues. CDR1 and CDR2 (germline): SNHLY, FYNNEI. CDR3 nucleotide sequence: TGTGCCAGCAAACGGTACAATGAGCAGTTCTTC. This gives the protein CASKRYNEQFF.

At least ten counts were recorded for this clonotype. The chain is built from TRBV18 and TRBJ2-5; maybe TRBD1 (6 bases). Looked up from germline, CDR1 is KGHSH and CDR2 is LQKENI. The ends were cut back, 8 bases at V and 5 bases at J, with 12 bases in the middle. This CDR3 contains 12 residues. The CDR3 DNA sequence: TGTGCCAGCAGCCCTCAGGGGGAGACCCAGTACTTC. Its protein product is CASSPQGETQYF.

Note on this clonotype: Given the absence of the conserved phenylalanine or tryptophan at the CDR3 end, a read error is likely. The V and J genes are TRBV12-3 or TRBV12-4 and TRBJ1-1, with D possibly matching TRBD1 (5 bases). The CDR3 spans 13 residues. Trimming stripped 2 bases from V and 5 bases from J, with 9 bases between. The CDR3 reads CASSLSGGTEAFL. The CDR3 bases are TGTGCCAGCAGTTTATCGGGGGGGACTGAAGCTTTCCTT.

This clonotype was seen at least ten times. This chain connects TRBV12-3 or TRBV12-4 to TRBJ2-7; D gene unclear. This CDR3 has 15 amino acids. Trimming took 2 bases from V and 3 from J, leaving 14 bases between them. In nucleotides, the CDR3 is TGTGCCAGCAGTTTACGAACAAGGCATATCTACGAGCAGTACTTC. Its translation: CASSLRTRHIYEQYF.

V usage is TRBV30 and J usage is TRBJ1-5; the match to TRBD1 covers 10 bases. V lost 1 base and J lost 10; bases outside the gene matches: 4. Germline V gene lookup returns CDR1 GTSNPN and CDR2 SVGIG (reference sequence). CDR3 length equals 13 residues. The CDR3 loop is CAWSEGTGVPQHF. The CDR3 coding sequence is TGTGCCTGGAGTGAGGGGACAGGGGTTCCCCAGCATTTT.

The gene calls are TRBV5-1 and TRBJ1-2; possibly TRBD1 for D (6 bases). CDR1 and CDR2 from the germline V gene are SGHRS and YFSETQ. The length of the CDR3 is 12 residues. The ends were cut back, 4 bases at V and 6 bases at J, with 10 bases in the middle. CDR3 sequence reads: CASSTNRDGYTF. For the CDR3, the DNA is TGCGCCAGCAGCACAAACAGGGATGGCTACACCTTC.

This clonotype appeared a few times. The chain has TRBV18 and TRBJ1-5; 10 nucleotides agree with TRBD1. CDR1 is KGHSH and CDR2 is LQKENI in the germline V gene. The CDR3 length is 16 residues. V lost 3 bases and J lost 7; bases outside the gene matches: 9. The CDR3 DNA reads TGTGCCAGCTCACCGCAGACAGGGGGCTCAGGCCAGCCCCAGCATTTT. Its protein product is CASSPQTGGSGQPQHF.

A word on this clonotype: Being one base from a much bigger clone, this may be a read error. V usage is TRBV7-2 and J usage is TRBJ1-2; 9 bases align to TRBD1. The V gene end was trimmed by 0 bases and the J gene end by 7 bases; junction bases not matched to a gene: 9. Germline CDR1 is SGHTA and CDR2 is FQGNSA. This CDR3 is 16 amino acids long. The CDR3 reads CASSLAPTGGAGGYTF. CDR3 coding DNA: TGTGCCAGCAGCTTAGCCCCTACAGGGGGCGCGGGTGGCTACACCTTC.

This chain links TRBV4-1 with TRBJ2-5; TRBD2 matches at 8 bases. Germline V gives CDR1 MGHRA, CDR2 YSYEKL. J lost 5 bases, V lost 0 bases, and 17 bases had no gene match. The CDR3 is 19 residues long. DNA of the CDR3: TGCGCCAGCAGCCAAGATGAAGTCAGTACTAGCGGTTATCAGGAGACCCAGTACTTC. This sequence encodes CASSQDEVSTSGYQETQYF.

At least ten counts were recorded for this clonotype. The rearrangement links TRBV14 to TRBJ1-2; D might be TRBD1 (6 bases). Per the germline V gene, CDR1 is SGHDN and CDR2 is FVKESK. The CDR3 sequence is 13 residues long. The V and J ends lost 6 bases and 2 bases respectively, with 10 bases between them. CDR3 in amino acids: CASSRGHNYGYTF. Here the CDR3 DNA reads TGTGCCAGCAGTCGGGGACACAACTATGGCTACACCTTC.

Remarks on this clonotype: Only one base separates this from a far larger clonotype, so it likely reflects a read error. This rearrangement joins TRBV28 to TRBJ1-2, with 8 bases fitting TRBD1. Germline CDR1 and CDR2: MDHEN and SYDVKM. This CDR3 is 16 amino acids long. Trimming at V came to 6 bases and at J to 2 bases, leaving 11 bases not matched to a gene. In DNA, the CDR3 is TGTGCCAGCAGCCCGACAGGGGACATCGGGAACTATGGCTACACCTTC. Translated, it gives CASSPTGDIGNYGYTF.

This chain links TRBV7-2 with TRBJ1-3, with TRBD1 as a possible D gene (5 bases). Germline V gene sequence: CDR1 SGHTA, CDR2 FQGNSA. CDR3 size: 14 residues. Trimming removed 3 bases from V and 4 bases from J, with 10 bases in between. CDR3 DNA: TGTGCCAGCAGCTTCAGGACACCAGGAAACACCATATATTTT. Encoded protein: CASSFRTPGNTIYF.

This clonotype was counted between two and nine times. The V gene is TRBV7-9, the J gene TRBJ2-2; 8 positions match TRBD1. The CDR3 is made up of 16 amino acids. The germline V gene encodes CDR1 SEHNR and CDR2 FQNEAQ (reference sequence). V was pared by 6 bases and J by 1 base, with 7 bases of the junction left unmatched. Here the CDR3 reads CASRPRTGRNTGELFF. In nucleotides, the CDR3 is TGTGCCAGCAGACCTAGGACAGGGAGGAACACCGGGGAGCTGTTTTTT.

This clonotype showed up many times. The genes are TRBV5-1 and TRBJ1-4; D gene unclear. CDR1 is SGHRS, CDR2 YFSETQ, per germline. Between the trimmed V and J ends, which lost 1 base and 0 bases, there was a span of 10 bases. This CDR3 spans 16 amino acids. The CDR3 here is CASSLWDPATNEKLFF. The CDR3 bases are TGCGCCAGCAGCTTGTGGGATCCCGCAACTAATGAAAAACTGTTTTTT. The whole variable domain, filled in from reference TRBV5-1 and TRBJ1-4, reads KAGVTQTPRYLIKTRGQQVTLSCSPISGHRSVSWYQQTPGQGLQFLFEYFSETQRNKGNFPGRFSGRQFSNSRSEMNVSTLELGDSALYLCASSLWDPATNEKLFFGSGTQLSVL.

The sample holds a few counts of this clonotype. The chain employs TRBV5-5 and TRBJ2-7, with 8 nucleotides matching TRBD1. CDR1 is SGHKS and CDR2 is YYEKEE in the germline V gene (reference sequence). Trimming took 0 bases from V and 3 from J; bases not matched to a gene: 8. The CDR3 runs 16 residues. CDR3 region: CASSLDPGQVHYEQYF. In nucleotides, the CDR3 is TGTGCCAGCAGCTTGGACCCGGGACAGGTACACTACGAGCAGTACTTC.

This clonotype was found many times. The chain couples TRBV20-1 to TRBJ1-1; 8 bases agree with TRBD1. Germline V gene sequence: CDR1 DFQATT, CDR2 SNEGSKA (reference sequence). V shed 5 bases, J shed 7 bases, and the junction held 9 bases outside the gene matches. This CDR3 has 13 amino acids. CDR3 coding DNA: TGCAGTGCTGACAGGGGAGTGGGGGATGAAGCTTTCTTT. Amino acids: CSADRGVGDEAFF.